Below, 29 T cell receptor beta chains from the same sample are listed, as sequenced in a study of spatial heterogeneity in lung cancer. One entry per CDR3 protein, called by TCRdb with MiXCR from the 5' RACE reads. Of approximately 40,000 distinct CDR3 sequences listed, approximately 5.6% are singletons. Time point indicated: sample taken at primary tumor resection. The sequencing here drew on PBMCs, taken at surgery. These TCRs come from a female donor with early-stage non-small cell lung cancer.

This clonotype was seen only a few times. This chain connects TRBV12-3 or TRBV12-4 to TRBJ2-3; D ambiguous. The CDR3 runs 12 residues. V lost 4 bases and J lost 2, with 4 bases in between. The CDR3 loop reads CASSSNTDTQYF. The CDR3 coding sequence is TGTGCCAGCAGTTCCAACACAGATACGCAGTATTTT.

This clonotype has only a few counts. The gene calls are TRBV18 and TRBJ1-5, with 9 bases that match TRBD1. Germline V lookup: CDR1 KGHSH, CDR2 LQKENI. CDR3 size: 15 residues. With 5 bases clipped from V and 4 bases from J, the junction kept 6 bases outside the gene matches. As DNA, the CDR3 is TGTGCCAGCTCATCTCGGGACAGGGTGAATCAGCCCCAGCATTTT. Translated, it gives CASSSRDRVNQPQHF.

This clonotype appeared a few times. The genes are TRBV4-1 and TRBJ2-2; D is possibly TRBD2 (6 bases). The CDR3 has 18 residues. The V and J ends lost 0 bases and 5 bases respectively, with 19 bases between them. Germline loops: CDR1 MGHRA, CDR2 YSYEKL. For the CDR3, the DNA is TGCGCCAGCAGCCAAGATAAGTTAAGGGAGGTGGTGACCGGGGAGCTGTTTTTT. Encoded protein: CASSQDKLREVVTGELFF.

In DNA form, the CDR3 reads TGCAGTGCTAGAGAGCAGGGGAGGAGCTCCTACAATGAGCAGTTCTTC. Amino acids: CSAREQGRSSYNEQFF. The V call is TRBV20-1, the J call TRBJ2-1, with D tentatively TRBD1 or TRBD2 (6 bases each). The CDR3 runs 16 residues. Germline V lookup: CDR1 DFQATT, CDR2 SNEGSKA (reference sequence). V shed 0 bases and J shed 0 bases, with 12 bases lying between them.

The chain links TRBV7-8 to TRBJ1-5, with 9 bases matching TRBD1. Germline V gene data show CDR1 as SGHVS and CDR2 as FQNEAQ. V trimming: 3 bases; J trimming: 6 bases; junction bases outside the gene matches: 6. This CDR3 contains 15 residues. In DNA form, the CDR3 reads TGTGCCAGCAGCTTGGGGAGGACAGGGGCTCAGCCCCAGCATTTT. This gives the protein CASSLGRTGAQPQHF.

The sample holds many counts of this clonotype. J is TRBJ2-7 and V is TRBV27; D is unresolved. CDR1 is MNHEY and CDR2 is SMNVEV in the germline V gene (reference sequence). There are 12 residues in the CDR3. Trimming took off 3 bases at V and 5 bases at J, with 8 bases between the two ends. The CDR3 here is CASSLPSNEQYF. The CDR3 DNA sequence: TGTGCCAGCAGTTTGCCCAGCAACGAGCAGTACTTC.

This clonotype was counted at least ten times. The genes are TRBV20-1 and TRBJ1-6; possible D gene TRBD1, 5 bases. Germline V CDR1 and CDR2: DFQATT, SNEGSKA (reference sequence). This CDR3 contains 14 residues. V lost 2 bases to trimming and J lost 7 bases, with 12 bases between them. The CDR3 DNA sequence: TGCAGTGCTAGATTCAGGGCAGGGAATTCACCCCTCCACTTT. Its translation: CSARFRAGNSPLHF.

This clonotype showed up many times. The chain recombines TRBV20-1 with TRBJ2-5, with 11 bases lining up with TRBD2. V shed 5 bases, J shed 0 bases, and the junction held 8 bases outside the gene matches. The CDR3 totals 16 residues. Germline V gives CDR1 DFQATT, CDR2 SNEGSKA (reference sequence). The CDR3 nucleotides read TGCAGTGCTGGTACTAGCGGGGGCTCTTACCAAGAGACCCAGTACTTC. Translated, it gives CSAGTSGGSYQETQYF.

The rearrangement uses TRBV12-3 or TRBV12-4 and TRBJ2-7; TRBD1 is a possible D gene (5 bases). V was shortened by 2 bases and J by 5 bases, with 13 bases between the two germline ends. The CDR3 runs 14 residues. CDR3: CASSLSTGRNEQYF. The CDR3 nucleotides read TGTGCCAGCAGTTTAAGTACAGGAAGGAACGAGCAGTACTTC.

This chain joins TRBV27 and TRBJ1-1; D unresolved. In germline, CDR1 is MNHEY, CDR2 SMNVEV (reference sequence). The CDR3 is 14 amino acids. The V end was cut by 6 bases, the J end by 4 bases, with 15 bases between. The CDR3 protein is CASRPPTAGTEAFF. CDR3 in DNA: TGTGCCAGCAGACCGCCCACCGCGGGCACTGAAGCTTTCTTT.

The sample holds many counts of this clonotype. V gene TRBV9 combines with J gene TRBJ2-5, with D tentatively TRBD1 or TRBD2 (5 bases each). The germline V and J ends were trimmed by 0 bases and 5 bases, with 17 bases remaining between them. The CDR3 has 16 residues. CDR1 and CDR2 from the germline V gene are SGDLS and YYNGEE. The CDR3 DNA sequence: TGTGCCAGCAGCGTAGTGGGGGTTCCTTCGCGGGAGACCCAGTACTTC. Translating it yields CASSVVGVPSRETQYF.

A word on this clonotype: A read error may explain this, as a much larger clone is one base away. This CDR3 is missing its conserved last phenylalanine or tryptophan, likely due to a read error. The J gene is TRBJ1-1, the V gene TRBV28, with 7 bases fitting TRBD1. The CDR3 covers 14 residues. Trimming at V came to 5 bases and at J to 3 bases, leaving 6 bases not matched to a gene. Germline V gene data show CDR1 as MDHEN and CDR2 as SYDVKM. The CDR3, as DNA: TGTGCCAGCAGTCCCGGGACAGAATACACTGAAGCTTTCTTA. Its translation is CASSPGTEYTEAFL.

Ten or more counts support this clonotype. The V and J genes are TRBV19 and TRBJ1-5; D is uncertain. Germline lookup yields CDR1 LNHDA and CDR2 SQIVND (reference sequence). Trimming removed 4 bases from V and 9 bases from J, with 10 bases in between. The length of the CDR3 is 12 residues. The CDR3 region is CASSTLGGPQHF. In DNA, the CDR3 is TGTGCCAGTAGTACCTTAGGCGGGCCCCAGCATTTT.

In this sample, this clonotype turned up many times. This chain joins TRBV24-1 and TRBJ2-3; TRBD1 might be the D (8 bases). Between the trimmed V and J ends, which lost 4 bases and 2 bases, there was a span of 21 bases. CDR3 length equals 18 residues. Germline CDR1 is KGHDR and CDR2 is SFDVKD. Written as DNA, the CDR3 is TGTGCCACCAGTGACACAGGGGGGGACAAGGGGTACACAGATACGCAGTATTTT. Residues: CATSDTGGDKGYTDTQYF.

This clonotype was recorded at least ten times. The rearrangement joins TRBV20-1 to TRBJ1-2; D is ambiguous. V shed 6 bases and J shed 7 bases, with 12 bases lying between them. The CDR3 is 11 amino acids. Germline CDR1 is DFQATT and CDR2 is SNEGSKA (reference sequence). CDR3 sequence: CSAAPPGGYTF. In DNA, the CDR3 is TGCAGTGCCGCGCCCCCTGGTGGCTACACCTTC.

V usage is TRBV11-2 and J usage is TRBJ1-2; D remains ambiguous. Germline V gene data show CDR1 as SGHAT and CDR2 as FQNNGV. Trimming shortened V by 0 bases and J by 7 bases, and 6 bases separated the two germline ends. The CDR3 loop spans 12 amino acids. The DNA for the CDR3 is TGTGCCAGCAGCTTAGACACGCGTGGCTACACCTTC. This gives the protein CASSLDTRGYTF.

The table lists this clonotype with a few counts. The chain has TRBV19 and TRBJ2-5; D might be TRBD2 (6 bases). V lost 5 bases, J lost 4 bases, and 11 bases lay in between. The germline gives CDR1 LNHDA, CDR2 SQIVND (reference sequence). The CDR3 spans 13 residues. DNA for the CDR3: TGTGCCAGTAGTCGCCAGGGAGGAGAGACCCAGTACTTC. Translation: CASSRQGGETQYF.

There are many counts of this clonotype. CDR3 amino acids: CASSPFGQGAGDHEQYF. The CDR3 nucleotides are TGTGCCAGCAGCCCGTTCGGACAGGGGGCCGGGGACCACGAGCAGTACTTC. V is TRBV3-1 and J is TRBJ2-7; 11 positions match TRBD1. Germline values: CDR1 LGHDT, CDR2 YNNKEL (reference sequence). The CDR3 has 17 residues. With V trimmed by 4 bases and J by 5 bases, 13 bases remained unmatched.

In this sample, this clonotype turned up many times. The chain joins TRBV28 to TRBJ2-6; maybe TRBD2 (5 bases). Germline CDR1 reads MDHEN; CDR2 reads SYDVKM. CDR3 length: 18 residues. Deletions cut 5 bases from V and 2 bases from J, with 19 bases between. CDR3 loop: CASSLRFVAGAGANVLTF. The DNA for the CDR3 is TGTGCCAGCAGTCTACGCTTTGTTGCCGGGGCTGGGGCCAACGTCCTGACTTTC.

This clonotype was observed at least ten times. V and J are TRBV11-2 and TRBJ2-5, with D hard to call. Trimming cost V 1 base and J 7 bases, with 10 bases left between them. CDR1 SGHAT and CDR2 FQNNGV come from the germline V gene. The CDR3 length is 13 residues. CDR3 nucleotides: TGTGCCAGCAGCTTAGTCCGAGGCGGGACCCAGTACTTC. The encoded protein is CASSLVRGGTQYF.

This clonotype showed up many times. The chain carries TRBV29-1 and TRBJ2-5; 9 bases fit TRBD1. V lost 2 bases, J lost 0 bases, and 4 bases stayed unmatched. The CDR3 totals 15 residues. Germline V lookup: CDR1 SQVTM, CDR2 ANQGSEA. The CDR3: CSVERDRENQETQYF. Here the CDR3 DNA reads TGCAGCGTTGAACGGGACAGGGAAAACCAAGAGACCCAGTACTTC.

The sample holds many counts of this clonotype. The rearrangement links TRBV11-2 to TRBJ2-5; tentatively, D is TRBD2 (6 bases). V was pared by 1 base and J by 11 bases, with 11 bases between. The CDR3 is made up of 12 amino acids. Germline assignment: CDR1 SGHAT and CDR2 FQNNGV. For the CDR3, the DNA is TGTGCCAGCAGCTTAGCGGAGGGGCCTCAGTACTTC. It encodes CASSLAEGPQYF.

In this sample, this clonotype turned up many times. The rearrangement joins TRBV3-1 to TRBJ2-5; the D call may be TRBD1 or TRBD2 (5 bases each). The V end was cut by 3 bases, the J end by 5 bases, with 13 bases between. The germline V gene has CDR1 LGHDT and CDR2 YNNKEL (reference sequence). The CDR3 spans 14 residues. CDR3: CASSHLGDVETQYF. In nucleotides, the CDR3 is TGTGCCAGCAGCCATCTCGGGGACGTGGAGACCCAGTACTTC.

Many counts were recorded for this clonotype. This rearrangement joins TRBV5-6 to TRBJ2-4; the D gene could be TRBD1 or TRBD2 (5 bases each). The CDR3 is made up of 18 amino acids. Deletions cut 1 base from V and 8 bases from J, with 25 bases between. CDR1 is SGHDT, CDR2 YYEEEE, per germline. DNA for the CDR3: TGTGCCAGCAGCTTGACCGCCCTAGACGGGGCCCCTGGTGACATTCAGTACTTC. As protein: CASSLTALDGAPGDIQYF. Drawing the rest from reference TRBV5-6 and TRBJ2-4, the complete variable domain is DAGVTQSPTHLIKTRGQQVTLRCSPKSGHDTVSWYQQALGQGPQFIFQYYEEEERQRGNFPDRFSGHQFPNYSSELNVNALLLGDSALYLCASSLTALDGAPGDIQYFGAGTRLSVL.

For this clonotype: One base away lies a much larger clone, so this may be a sequencing read error. This sequence joins TRBV20-1 and TRBJ1-5, with a possible D match to TRBD1 (5 bases). The CDR3 has 14 residues. Germline values: CDR1 DFQATT, CDR2 SNEGSKA (reference sequence). In nucleotides, the CDR3 is TGCAGAGCTAGGGACGAGGGTAGCAATCAGCCCCAGCATTTT. Its protein product is CRARDEGSNQPQHF.

This clonotype was counted between two and nine times. This chain links TRBV18 with TRBJ2-7, with D maybe TRBD2 (6 bases). Trimming took off 0 bases at V and 3 bases at J, with 18 bases between the two ends. Germline V gives CDR1 KGHSH, CDR2 LQKENI. CDR3 size: 17 residues. The CDR3 DNA sequence: TGTGCCAGCTCACCACCGGGACGTGGGGACGGGGGCTACGAGCAGTACTTC. As protein: CASSPPGRGDGGYEQYF. Full variable domain (missing parts from reference TRBV18 and TRBJ2-7): NAGVMQNPRHLVRRRGQEARLRCSPMKGHSHVYWYRQLPEEGLKFMVYLQKENIIDESGMPKERFSAEFPKEGPSILRIQQVVRGDSAAYFCASSPPGRGDGGYEQYFGPGTRLTVT.

This clonotype was recorded a few times. V is TRBV28 and J is TRBJ2-1; tentatively, D is TRBD1 (6 bases). V shed 7 bases and J shed 5 bases, with 21 bases lying between them. Germline V gene lookup returns CDR1 MDHEN and CDR2 SYDVKM. CDR3 length: 16 residues. The CDR3 protein is CASTRLTGTPNNEQFF. CDR3 sequence (DNA): TGTGCCAGCACTCGCCTTACCGGGACACCGAACAATGAGCAGTTCTTC.

This clonotype was counted at least ten times. The chain couples TRBV20-1 to TRBJ1-1, with a tentative D call TRBD1 (6 bases). Trimming cost V 6 bases and J 4 bases, with 18 bases left between them. This CDR3 contains 14 residues. Germline loops: CDR1 DFQATT, CDR2 SNEGSKA (reference sequence). Here the CDR3 reads CSATQQGGSTEAFF. CDR3 bases: TGCAGTGCAACCCAACAGGGAGGGAGCACTGAAGCTTTCTTT.

For the CDR3, the DNA is TGTGCCAGTAGTATAGATGGCACAGGGTGGATCGGGGAGCTGTTTTTT. Translation: CASSIDGTGWIGELFF. V is TRBV19 and J is TRBJ2-2; tentative D call: TRBD1 (6 bases). Germline assignment: CDR1 LNHDA and CDR2 SQIVND (reference sequence). CDR3 length: 16 amino acids. Deletions cut 0 bases from V and 7 bases from J, with 15 bases between.